The TCR beta chain described here comes from a study of regulatory T cells in long-lasting Graves disease. Arm-PCR with iRepertoire HTBI primers amplified the CDR3 regions for these TCR beta libraries. TCRdb fed the multiplex PCR reads into MiXCR, producing one record per CDR3 protein. Here the sample spans 310,000 or so distinct CDR3 sequences, more than 20% being singletons. Looked up from germline, CDR1 is SEHNR and CDR2 is FQNEAQ (reference sequence). CDR3 length: 15 amino acids. V gave up 0 bases and J gave up 5 bases, with 11 bases separating them. In the case of this clonotype: No antigen is known for it.

Findings of the study overall: TCR diversity was lower in persistent than newly diagnosed Graves' disease. Study was limited to peripheral blood, excluding thyroid tissue.

Time point of the sample: persistent/refractory GD, antithyroid drugs over 5 years with positive TRAb. The TCR library was made from RNA extracted from PBMCs. The specimen comprised peripheral blood mononuclear cells (PBMCs), sampled when the disease was refractory, from a patient treated with antithyroid drugs. The TCR originated in a female donor with Graves disease. V usage is TRBV7-9 and J usage is TRBJ1-5; maybe TRBD1 (5 bases). In DNA form, the CDR3 reads TGTGCCAGCAGCTTAGCGTCTGGGGACCATCAGCCCCAGCATTTT. Its translation: CASSLASGDHQPQHF.